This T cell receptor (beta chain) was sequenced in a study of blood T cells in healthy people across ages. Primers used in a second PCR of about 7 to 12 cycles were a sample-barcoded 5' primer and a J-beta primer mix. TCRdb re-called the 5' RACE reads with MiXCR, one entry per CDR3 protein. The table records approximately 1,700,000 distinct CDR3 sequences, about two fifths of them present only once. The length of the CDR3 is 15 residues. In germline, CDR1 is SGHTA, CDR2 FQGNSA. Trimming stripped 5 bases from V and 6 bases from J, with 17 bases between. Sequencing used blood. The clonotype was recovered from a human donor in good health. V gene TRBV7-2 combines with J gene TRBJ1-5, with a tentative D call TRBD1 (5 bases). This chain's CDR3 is CASSQKVGEGQPQHF. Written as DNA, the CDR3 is TGTGCCAGCAGCCAGAAGGTGGGGGAGGGTCAGCCCCAGCATTTT.